The clone carrying this TCR beta chain was counted at least ten times. The data are from a study of T-cell reconstitution after alpha-beta-depleted transplantation in children. Unique molecular identifiers were incorporated during preparation of the TCRbeta library. MiXCR, applied by TCRdb to the PCR reads, yields one record per CDR3 protein. Of some 590,000 distinct CDR3 sequences listed, 8% to 11% are singletons. This specimen consisted of PBMCs from the stem cell graft donor, obtained from the stem cell graft. The receptor was isolated from a human donor who donated a stem cell graft to a child with acute myeloid leukemia.

The CDR3 bases are TGTGCCATCAGTGACCCGGACAGGAACACTGAAGCTTTCTTT. Its translation is CAISDPDRNTEAFF. J is TRBJ1-1 and V is TRBV10-3, with a possible D match to TRBD1 (6 bases). With 3 bases removed from V and 1 base from J, the gap between germline ends came to 9 bases. Per germline, CDR1 ENHRY and CDR2 SYGVKD. This CDR3 is built from 14 residues.